Sequencing of this TCR beta chain was carried out in a study of response to subunit inactivated influenza vaccine. TCRdb ran MiXCR on the RT-PCR reads and lists one entry per CDR3 protein. The sample lists about 620,000 distinct CDR3 sequences, 11% occurring once. The CDR3 covers 12 residues. V shed 3 bases, J shed 10 bases, and the junction held 1 base outside the gene matches. The germline V gene encodes CDR1 MGHDK and CDR2 SYGVNS. These data were likewise used in another study, on T cells expressing NK-cell markers. That investigation notes: 5'RACE template switching with UMIs produced the TCR beta cDNA. All TCR beta repertoires analysed originated from sorted CD3+CD56+NKG2C+, CD3+CD56+NKG2C- and CD3+CD56-NKG2C+ T cells. A range of roughly 1.0-8% of CD8+ T cells consisted of dominant NKG2C+ clonotypes in about six donors. The leading position in the CD3+CD56-NKG2C+ fraction of a few donors also went to these clonotypes.

The receptor was isolated from a man aged 45-65 years who received an inactivated influenza vaccine. This chain uses TRBV25-1 with TRBJ2-5; TRBD1 aligns across 11 bases. The sample was PBMCs from blood, taken on the day of vaccination. CDR3: CASSEGTGGQYF. The DNA for the CDR3 is TGTGCCAGCAGTGAGGGGACAGGGGGCCAGTACTTC.